The present T cell receptor beta chain was sequenced within a study of blood T cells in healthy people across ages. A second PCR, run for about 7 to 11 cycles, used a sample-barcoded 5' primer plus a J-beta primer mix. MiXCR, run by TCRdb on the 5' RACE reads, gives a single entry per CDR3 protein. Of roughly 1.5 million distinct CDR3 sequences detected, less than 45% appear once; the ten largest clones hold approximately 4%. About this clonotype: Antigen: not known.

General observations from the study: Both higher diversity and more naive CD4+ cells marked long-lived donors when set against aged donors.

Each of the donors had approximately 10 milliliters of peripheral blood drawn into EDTA-treated Vacutainer tubes. This CDR3 contains 12 residues. Germline lookup yields CDR1 SQVTM and CDR2 ANQGSEA. V lost 6 bases, J lost 7 bases, and 16 bases lay in between. The rearrangement uses TRBV29-1 and TRBJ2-7; D remains ambiguous. The sequenced material came from blood. The source of this sequence is a woman between 18 and 29 years old in good health. DNA of the CDR3: TGCAGCGTACTCCCGCAAGTCGGGGAGCAGTACTTC. Protein: CSVLPQVGEQYF.